One sample yielded the 29 T cell receptor beta chains listed below, sequenced in a study of monozygotic twins with inflammatory bowel disease. TCRdb re-called the 5' RACE reads, yielding one record per CDR3 amino acid sequence without DNA. The table for this sample gives 350,000 to 550,000 distinct CDR3 sequences. Sequenced sample: blood. These receptors originate from a human donor with ulcerative colitis or Crohn's disease, or a healthy co-twin of an affected twin (not recorded which).

The chain links TRBV29-1 to TRBJ2-5. The CDR3 sequence is 13 residues long. The germline V gene encodes CDR1 SQVTM and CDR2 ANQGSEA. This CDR3 is CSVDGSSQGTQYF.

J is TRBJ1-2 and V is TRBV6-1; TCRdb reports TRBD1, a call that lacks DNA to check it against. This CDR3 spans 13 amino acids. Looked up from germline, CDR1 is MNHNS and CDR2 is SASEGT. The CDR3 loop reads CASAGGLGYGYTF.

The rearrangement joins TRBV27 to TRBJ2-1; with no DNA, the TCRdb D assignment of TRBD1 cannot be verified. This CDR3 spans 16 amino acids. CDR1 and CDR2 from the germline V gene are MNHEY and SMNVEV (reference sequence). The CDR3 spells CASTHGGAKSYNEQFF.

V gene TRBV29-1 combines with J gene TRBJ2-5. Germline CDR1 is SQVTM and CDR2 is ANQGSEA. The CDR3 extends over 11 amino acids. CDR3 residues: CSVSGPRTQYF. Drawing the rest from reference TRBV29-1 and TRBJ2-5, the complete variable domain is SAVISQKPSRDICQRGTSLTIQCQVDSQVTMMFWYRQQPGQSLTLIATANQGSEATYESGFVIDKFPISRPNLTFSTLTVSNMSPEDSSIYLCSVSGPRTQYFGPGTRLLVL.

The gene calls are TRBV3-1 and TRBJ2-1; TCRdb outputs TRBD1, but without DNA this stays unchecked. The CDR3 covers 15 residues. The germline gives CDR1 LGHDT, CDR2 YNNKEL (reference sequence). The CDR3 sequence is CASSQVLGAGNEQFF.

This chain uses TRBV6-1 with TRBJ1-1. The CDR3 runs to 16 residues. CDR1 is MNHNS and CDR2 is SASEGT in the germline V gene. CDR3 protein: CASSLGGPTMNTEAFF.

This chain joins TRBV21-1 and TRBJ2-1. TRBV21-1 represents a pseudogene. The CDR3 has 14 residues. CDR3: CASSKTGYCVPQFF.

This chain connects TRBV20-1 to TRBJ2-7; TCRdb picks TRBD2, but there is no DNA to check that call. This CDR3 region has 14 residues. Germline V gene sequence: CDR1 DFQATT, CDR2 SNEGSKA (reference sequence). The CDR3: CSAEGLAPVDEQYF.

The genes are TRBV29-1 and TRBJ2-1; TCRdb picks TRBD2, but there is no DNA to check that call. Germline loops: CDR1 SQVTM, CDR2 ANQGSEA. This CDR3 region has 12 residues. This CDR3 is CSVVTSGHEQFF.

The chain is built from TRBV28 and TRBJ1-2; with no DNA, the TCRdb D assignment of TRBD1 cannot be verified. Germline values: CDR1 MDHEN, CDR2 SYDVKM. There are 14 residues in the CDR3. The CDR3: CASSLDGGRAGYTF.

CDR3: CASSYSGLEQFF. The J gene is TRBJ2-1, the V gene TRBV6-2 or TRBV6-3; checking the TCRdb D call of TRBD2 is not possible without DNA. The CDR3 length is 12 residues. Germline assignment: CDR1 MNHEY and CDR2 SVGEGT.

This chain links TRBV12-3 or TRBV12-4 with TRBJ1-1; as DNA is missing, the TRBD1 call by TCRdb cannot be tested. CDR3 length equals 14 residues. This chain's CDR3 is CASNAQGLNTEAFF.

The rearrangement joins TRBV5-1 to TRBJ1-3; the TCRdb call, TRBD1, lacks DNA for checking. This CDR3 has 17 residues. Germline CDR1 is SGHRS and CDR2 is YFSETQ. The CDR3 region is CASSSKPQGVTGNTIYF.

This rearrangement joins TRBV6-1 to TRBJ1-3. This CDR3 has 16 residues. CDR1 MNHNS and CDR2 SASEGT come from the germline V gene. The CDR3: CASSPPGGLGGNTIYF.

The gene calls are TRBV27 and TRBJ1-6; TCRdb returns TRBD1, unconfirmable since there is no DNA. This CDR3 spans 19 amino acids. In germline, CDR1 is MNHEY, CDR2 SMNVEV (reference sequence). CDR3 residues: CASSLTTLQGARINSPLHF.

The rearrangement uses TRBV10-3 and TRBJ1-5; TCRdb reports TRBD1, a call that lacks DNA to check it against. The germline gives CDR1 ENHRY, CDR2 SYGVKD. The CDR3 runs to 13 residues. CDR3 region: CAIKGGINQPQHF.

The V and J genes are TRBV10-3 and TRBJ2-7; the TRBD1 assignment by TCRdb is unverifiable without DNA. The CDR3 has 13 amino acids. Germline loops: CDR1 ENHRY, CDR2 SYGVKD. CDR3 sequence reads: CAISGTDLYEQYF.

The chain employs TRBV10-3 and TRBJ1-5. This CDR3 has 14 residues. Germline CDR1 is ENHRY and CDR2 is SYGVKD. The CDR3 sequence: CAISESKLLEPQHF.

This chain links TRBV5-1 with TRBJ2-5; no DNA is available, so the TRBD1 call from TCRdb remains unchecked. This CDR3 is 14 amino acids long. CDR1 is SGHRS and CDR2 is YFSETQ in the germline V gene. CDR3: CASSLQGHQETQYF.

The chain links TRBV3-1 to TRBJ1-2. Germline loops: CDR1 LGHDT, CDR2 YNNKEL (reference sequence). CDR3 length: 13 amino acids. CDR3 sequence: CASSHTDSGGYTF.

This chain links TRBV9 with TRBJ2-1; TCRdb picks TRBD1, but there is no DNA to check that call. The CDR3 has 15 residues. CDR1 and CDR2 from the germline V gene are SGDLS and YYNGEE. Here the CDR3 reads CASSVATRGRDEQFF.

This chain uses TRBV20-1 with TRBJ2-3; the TRBD2 assignment by TCRdb is unverifiable without DNA. Looked up from germline, CDR1 is DFQATT and CDR2 is SNEGSKA (reference sequence). The CDR3 loop spans 14 amino acids. CDR3 protein: CSANREGITDTQYF.

This rearrangement joins TRBV5-1 to TRBJ2-3; TCRdb outputs TRBD1, but without DNA this stays unchecked. The CDR3 contains 17 residues. CDR1 and CDR2 (germline): SGHRS, YFSETQ. This CDR3 reads CASRRFWTGLGVDTQYF.

The chain has TRBV4-1 and TRBJ2-5; TCRdb's D gene call, TRBD1, goes unchecked for lack of DNA. The germline gives CDR1 MGHRA, CDR2 YSYEKL. The CDR3 totals 16 residues. The CDR3 region is CASSLSGTGFMETQYF.

V is TRBV12-3 or TRBV12-4 and J is TRBJ1-3; TCRdb indicates TRBD1, and absent DNA this call remains unverified. The CDR3 covers 15 residues. The CDR3: CASSSQVSGVNTIYF.

This chain connects TRBV5-8 to TRBJ2-7. From germline, CDR1 is SGHTS and CDR2 YDEGEE. The CDR3 sequence is 15 residues long. CDR3 residues: CASNLGGSFSYEQYF.

The genes are TRBV7-2 and TRBJ2-5; no DNA is available, so the TRBD1 call from TCRdb remains unchecked. CDR1 is SGHTA, CDR2 FQGNSA, per germline. The CDR3 has 15 residues. CDR3: CASSTRTGPQETQYF.

The chain joins TRBV20-1 to TRBJ2-1; TCRdb outputs TRBD1, but without DNA this stays unchecked. The CDR3 spans 15 residues. From germline, CDR1 is DFQATT and CDR2 SNEGSKA (reference sequence). The CDR3 sequence: CSARGQQGAKNEQFF.

The CDR3 protein is CSAPTGTGGIQYF. The chain joins TRBV20-1 to TRBJ2-4; checking the TCRdb D call of TRBD1 is not possible without DNA. CDR3 length: 13 residues. CDR1 is DFQATT and CDR2 is SNEGSKA in the germline V gene (reference sequence).